The 18 T cell receptor beta chains reported below all come from one sample, sequenced in a study of blood T cell repertoires in COVID-19. The data were produced by immunoSEQ multiplex PCR, yet TCRdb's version contains in-frame clones alone and is incomplete. The profile shows tens of thousands of clones, roughly 91% of them singletons. Sample: peripheral blood. These receptors were obtained from a middle-aged man with COVID-19, enrolled during active disease.

The chain uses TRBV2 and TRBJ1-2, with TRBD1 as a possible D gene (5 bases). CDR3 size: 14 residues. Germline loops: CDR1 SNHLY, CDR2 FYNNEI. Trimming removed 2 bases at V and 0 bases at J, with 7 bases between. The CDR3 DNA reads TGTGCCAGCAGTGAACAGGACACTAACTATGGCTACACCTTC. It specifies CASSEQDTNYGYTF.

The chain employs TRBV11-1 and TRBJ1-4; 7 bases map to TRBD1. Unmatched junction bases numbered 5, after V lost 3 bases and J lost 7 bases. Germline CDR1 SGHAT, CDR2 FQDESV (reference sequence). This CDR3 is built from 14 residues. The CDR3 nucleotides are TGTGCCAGCAGCTTGGGACAGACCTCTGAAAAACTGTTTTTT. Translated: CASSLGQTSEKLFF.

J is TRBJ2-7 and V is TRBV19, with D tentatively TRBD2 (5 bases). Germline CDR1 LNHDA, CDR2 SQIVND (reference sequence). V lost 5 bases, J lost 5 bases, and 16 bases lay in between. The CDR3 totals 14 residues. In nucleotides, the CDR3 is TGTGCCAGTAGTCCCCGGGCAGTGGGAGACGAGCAGTACTTC. Residues: CASSPRAVGDEQYF.

The chain employs TRBV21-1 and TRBJ1-1. TRBV21-1 is reported as a pseudogene. The CDR3 loop spans 16 amino acids. CDR3 bases: TGTGCCAGCAGCAAAGGACCAGGAGGCATGAACACTGAAGCTTTCTTT. Translating gives CASSKGPGGMNTEAFF.

The genes are TRBV30 and TRBJ1-2; TRBD1 agrees at 9 bases. Trimming at V came to 1 base and at J to 7 bases, leaving 10 bases not matched to a gene. Germline V gene lookup returns CDR1 GTSNPN and CDR2 SVGIG (reference sequence). CDR3 length: 15 residues. CDR3: CAWSAGQGGAFGYTF. The CDR3 DNA follows: TGTGCCTGGAGTGCGGGACAGGGAGGAGCGTTTGGCTACACCTTC. The full variable domain, its missing parts supplied by reference TRBV30 and TRBJ1-2, is SQTIHQWPATLVQPVGSPLSLECTVEGTSNPNLYWYRQAAGRGLQLLFYSVGIGQISSEVPQNLSASRPQDRQFILSSKKLLLSDSGFYLCAWSAGQGGAFGYTFGSGTRLTVV.

This chain links TRBV5-1 with TRBJ2-5, with TRBD1 identical over 11 bases. With 4 bases clipped from V and 5 bases from J, the junction kept 10 bases outside the gene matches. This CDR3 is built from 16 residues. Germline V lookup: CDR1 SGHRS, CDR2 YFSETQ. The CDR3 DNA reads as TGCGCCAGCAGCCCGACAGGACAGGGGGCTTGGGAGACCCAGTACTTC. Its translation is CASSPTGQGAWETQYF.

The chain carries TRBV2 and TRBJ1-2; D may be TRBD1 (5 bases). In germline, CDR1 is SNHLY, CDR2 FYNNEI. Trimming pared 7 bases from V and 4 bases from J, leaving 13 bases between. The CDR3 is 13 residues long. CDR3 DNA: TGTGCCAGCACAGAGGACAAGATCTATGGCTACACCTTC. This gives the protein CASTEDKIYGYTF.

This sequence joins TRBV7-2 and TRBJ2-1; D is uncertain. The V end lost 5 bases, the J end lost 5 bases, and 10 bases lay between the germline ends. The CDR3 consists of 13 residues. Germline values: CDR1 SGHTA, CDR2 FQGNSA. The CDR3 region is CASSPVTDNEQFF. In nucleotides, the CDR3 is TGTGCCAGCAGCCCGGTGACTGACAATGAGCAGTTCTTC.

The rearrangement uses TRBV30 and TRBJ2-7, with a tentative D call TRBD2 (5 bases). The germline V gene has CDR1 GTSNPN and CDR2 SVGIG (reference sequence). Trimming cost V 0 bases and J 5 bases, with 11 bases left between them. The CDR3 covers 13 residues. CDR3 nucleotide sequence: TGTGCCTGGAGTGTAAAGGGAGCCCACGAGCAGTACTTC. This encodes CAWSVKGAHEQYF.

V gene TRBV5-4 combines with J gene TRBJ1-1; the match to TRBD1 covers 7 bases. The CDR3 has 17 amino acids. Germline V lookup: CDR1 SGHNT, CDR2 YYREEE (reference sequence). V was pared by 6 bases and J by 2 bases, with 16 bases of the junction left unmatched. The CDR3 DNA reads as TGTGCCAGCACCGAACTGCACAGGGGAAGGGGAAACACTGAAGCTTTCTTT. Translated, it gives CASTELHRGRGNTEAFF.

The J gene is TRBJ1-3, the V gene TRBV12-3 or TRBV12-4; D remains unclear. V shed 7 bases and J shed 2 bases, with 6 bases lying between them. The CDR3 covers 12 residues. The CDR3: CASTNTGNTIYF. CDR3 bases: TGTGCCAGCACTAATACTGGAAACACCATATATTTT.

CDR3 sequence (DNA): TGTGCCAGCAGCTTGTCTTGGGGCCCAATAAACTATGGCTACACCTTC. Amino acid sequence: CASSLSWGPINYGYTF. This chain connects TRBV5-6 to TRBJ1-2; weak D call: TRBD1 (5 bases). Trimming shortened V by 1 base and J by 2 bases, and 15 bases separated the two germline ends. The CDR3 totals 16 residues. In germline, CDR1 is SGHDT, CDR2 YYEEEE.

As regards this clone: The same CDR3 is also encoded by other DNA sequences in this sample. The genes are TRBV5-4 and TRBJ2-1; 7 nucleotides align to TRBD1. Losses at the gene ends were 5 bases for V and 0 bases for J; bases not matched to a gene: 5. This CDR3 region has 15 residues. Germline V CDR1 and CDR2: SGHNT, YYREEE (reference sequence). For the CDR3, the DNA is TGTGCCAGCAGTTTACAGGGGACCTCCTACAATGAGCAGTTCTTC. It codes for CASSLQGTSYNEQFF. The full variable domain, with the rest looked up from reference TRBV5-4 and TRBJ2-1, is ETGVTQSPTHLIKTRGQQVTLRCSSQSGHNTVSWYQQALGQGPQFIFQYYREEENGRGNFPPRFSGLQFPNYSSELNVNALELDDSALYLCASSLQGTSYNEQFFGPGTRLTVL.

For this clone: A junction boundary mismatches the germline segment, possibly from a read error. The genes are TRBV5-1 and TRBJ1-2; 9 nucleotides match TRBD1. The CDR3 totals 13 residues. Germline CDR1 reads SGHRS; CDR2 reads YFSETQ. DNA of the CDR3: TGCGCCAGCAGCCCTGGGACAGGGCCTGATAGCCACTTC. Its translation: CASSPGTGPDSHF.

V is TRBV5-5 and J is TRBJ2-7, with no clear D. Germline V gene data show CDR1 as SGHKS and CDR2 as YYEKEE (reference sequence). The germline V and J ends were trimmed by 0 bases and 5 bases, with 9 bases remaining between them. This CDR3 is built from 13 residues. Written as DNA, the CDR3 is TGTGCCAGCAGCTTGGCCCTTGTAAACGAGCAGTACTTC. This translates into CASSLALVNEQYF. Together with reference TRBV5-5 and TRBJ2-7, the CDR3 gives the full variable domain: DAGVTQSPTHLIKTRGQQVTLRCSPISGHKSVSWYQQVLGQGPQFIFQYYEKEERGRGNFPDRFSARQFPNYSSELNVNALLLGDSALYLCASSLALVNEQYFGPGTRLTVT.

This chain connects TRBV5-4 to TRBJ2-3; the match to TRBD2 covers 8 bases. Germline assignment: CDR1 SGHNT and CDR2 YYREEE (reference sequence). The CDR3 consists of 14 residues. Germline trimming cut 6 bases from V and 4 bases from J; bases unmatched to any gene: 7. Here the CDR3 DNA reads TGTGCCAGCATCCAGCGGGGGAACCCAGATACGCAGTATTTT. Translation: CASIQRGNPDTQYF.

This chain links TRBV27 with TRBJ2-6; a weak D match, TRBD1 (6 bases). This CDR3 has 15 amino acids. CDR1 and CDR2 from the germline V gene are MNHEY and SMNVEV (reference sequence). Trimming removed 5 bases from V and 2 bases from J, with 10 bases in between. CDR3 nucleotides: TGTGCCAGCAGTCTACAGGGTGCTGGGGCCAACGTCCTGACTTTC. Encoded protein: CASSLQGAGANVLTF.

The chain recombines TRBV4-1 with TRBJ1-4, with 10 bases fitting TRBD1. V gave up 2 bases and J gave up 8 bases; unmatched junction bases: 5. This CDR3 region has 15 residues. CDR1 MGHRA and CDR2 YSYEKL come from the germline V gene. As DNA, the CDR3 is TGCGCCAGCAGCCAAAAGACAGGGGGCGCAGAAAAACTGTTTTTT. It is translated as CASSQKTGGAEKLFF.